The entry that follows covers one TCR beta chain sequence. No antigen is known for it. The data belong to a study of graft-versus-host responses after intestinal transplantation. Study overall: Each transplant was multivisceral, liver-intestinal, or isolated intestinal. Anti-thymocyte globulin induction preceded three to four years of tacrolimus and steroid maintenance in all recipients. General study findings and limits: GvH clones were identified in recipient marrow, with some first appearing in ileum or blood.

This CDR3 comprises 14 residues. After removal of 6 bases from V and 5 bases from J, the junction contained 3 bases not matched to a gene. Germline assignment: CDR1 SNHLY and CDR2 FYNNEI. Here immunoSEQ multiplex PCR was the method, and the copy in TCRdb shows in-frame clones only, minus some. In the table there are about 83,000 clones, roughly nine tenths of which are singletons. This receptor was obtained from a human donor who received an intestinal transplant. This chain connects TRBV2 to TRBJ2-5; TRBD2 matches at 13 bases. This sample comprised unstimulated CD4+ T cells sorted from spleen or lymph node cells, obtained before intestinal transplant. In nucleotides, the CDR3 is TGTGCCAGCAGGAGGACTAGCGGGAGTGAGACCCAGTACTTC. This gives the protein CASRRTSGSETQYF.